Below are 27 T cell receptor beta chains sequenced from a single sample in a study of shared clonotypes between healthy human individuals. The data were produced by immunoSEQ multiplex PCR, yet TCRdb's version contains in-frame clones alone and is incomplete. The table lists around 2.5 million clones, more than 85% of them singletons. Source material: naive CD4+ T cells from PBMCs. As for subset: CD45RA+ positively selected. Receptors originate from a man in his late teens or twenties in good health. Some clones in this sample may be carry-over from other donors' samples.

The rearrangement joins TRBV28 to TRBJ2-5, with TRBD2 matching 11 bases. Germline V gene lookup returns CDR1 MDHEN and CDR2 SYDVKM. After removal of 2 bases from V and 3 bases from J, the junction contained 2 bases not matched to a gene. The CDR3 is 15 residues long. DNA for the CDR3: TGTGCCAGCAGTTTACTAGCGGGAGGAAAAGAGACCCAGTACTTC. Translated, it gives CASSLLAGGKETQYF.

The chain links TRBV19 to TRBJ1-5, with 7 bases identical to TRBD1. V lost 6 bases, J lost 0 bases, and 5 bases stayed unmatched. Germline V gives CDR1 LNHDA, CDR2 SQIVND (reference sequence). This CDR3 region has 15 residues. The CDR3 nucleotides read TGTGCCAGTAGAGACAGGGACTATAGCAATCAGCCCCAGCATTTT. Amino acid sequence: CASRDRDYSNQPQHF.

This chain joins TRBV19 and TRBJ1-1; D not resolved. The CDR3 extends over 12 amino acids. Germline CDR1 is LNHDA and CDR2 is SQIVND (reference sequence). V was pared by 4 bases and J by 1 base, with 4 bases between. In DNA, the CDR3 is TGTGCCAGTAGTAAAAGGAACACTGAAGCTTTCTTT. Translated: CASSKRNTEAFF.

The rearrangement joins TRBV6-5 to TRBJ2-5, with D possibly matching TRBD2 (7 bases). Germline CDR1 MNHEY, CDR2 SVGAGI. Deletions cut 5 bases from V and 4 bases from J, with 17 bases between. The CDR3 runs to 15 residues. The DNA of the CDR3 is TGTGCCAGCAGTCCCCTATGGGGAGGGGGAGAGACCCAGTACTTC. Encoded protein: CASSPLWGGGETQYF.

The chain recombines TRBV4-2 with TRBJ2-4; D might be TRBD1 (6 bases). The V end was cut by 4 bases, the J end by 2 bases, with 12 bases between. The V gene's germline CDR1 is LGHNA and CDR2 YNFKEQ. CDR3 size: 15 residues. The chain's CDR3 is CASSPSTGSKNIQYF. DNA for the CDR3: TGTGCCAGCAGCCCCTCTACAGGGTCCAAAAACATTCAGTACTTC.

The chain recombines TRBV27 with TRBJ2-1, with D unresolved. The V gene lost 4 bases and the J gene lost 2 bases, with 21 bases spanning the gap. This CDR3 comprises 18 residues. CDR1 and CDR2 (germline): MNHEY, SMNVEV (reference sequence). The CDR3 loop is CASSSAWGSTYTYNEQFF. CDR3 sequence (DNA): TGTGCCAGCAGTTCCGCCTGGGGTAGCACCTATACCTACAATGAGCAGTTCTTC.

The gene calls are TRBV6-1 and TRBJ2-4; 13 bases align to TRBD2. Germline V CDR1 and CDR2: MNHNS, SASEGT. The J segment lost 9 bases and the V segment lost 7 bases, leaving 9 bases of the junction unmatched. The CDR3 is made up of 15 amino acids. The CDR3 DNA sequence: TGTGCCAGCACCCGGACTAGCGGGAGAATCAGCATTCAGTACTTC. Amino acids: CASTRTSGRISIQYF.

The rearrangement joins TRBV7-2 to TRBJ1-4; D uncertain. The V and J ends lost 1 base and 7 bases respectively, with 13 bases between them. The CDR3 has 15 residues. CDR1 and CDR2 (germline): SGHTA, FQGNSA. DNA for the CDR3: TGTGCCAGCAGCTTAGGCCGGCGGATACCTGAAAAACTGTTTTTT. This encodes CASSLGRRIPEKLFF.

J is TRBJ2-3 and V is TRBV4-2; 8 bases are a match to TRBD2. Per germline, CDR1 LGHNA and CDR2 YNFKEQ. Losses at the gene ends were 5 bases for V and 1 base for J; bases not matched to a gene: 8. CDR3 length equals 16 residues. The CDR3 region has the DNA TGTGCCAGCAGCGTAACACGGGAGGGCGGCACAGATACGCAGTATTTT. It is translated as CASSVTREGGTDTQYF.

This chain joins TRBV10-3 and TRBJ2-3; D ambiguous. CDR1 is ENHRY and CDR2 is SYGVKD in the germline V gene. This CDR3 has 14 amino acids. V lost 10 bases, J lost 1 base, and 15 bases lay in between. The CDR3 is CATLRGVGTDTQYF. The CDR3 bases are TGTGCCACCCTTCGCGGTGTTGGCACAGATACGCAGTATTTT.

The chain carries TRBV5-1 and TRBJ2-5; TRBD1 matches at 9 bases. J gave up 0 bases and V 6 bases, and 9 bases lay outside the gene matches. The CDR3 extends over 16 amino acids. Germline CDR1 reads SGHRS; CDR2 reads YFSETQ. The CDR3 spells CASTRTGTGNQETQYF. For the CDR3, the DNA is TGCGCCAGCACGCGTACCGGGACAGGGAACCAAGAGACCCAGTACTTC.

Notes on this clone: Different DNA sequences within this sample yield the same CDR3. CDR3 DNA: TGTGCCAGCAGCCTAGCGGGAGAGGTCGGGGAGCTGTTTTTT. It encodes CASSLAGEVGELFF. The chain combines TRBV5-5 with TRBJ2-2, with TRBD2 identical over 10 bases. This CDR3 contains 14 residues. After removal of 4 bases from V and 7 bases from J, the junction contained 4 bases not matched to a gene. Germline lookup yields CDR1 SGHKS and CDR2 YYEKEE (reference sequence).

This chain uses TRBV5-1 with TRBJ2-1, with TRBD2 identical over 9 bases. This CDR3 spans 15 amino acids. The germline CDR1 and CDR2 sequences are SGHRS and YFSETQ. V lost 4 bases to trimming and J lost 7 bases; unmatched junction nucleotides: 9. The CDR3, as DNA: TGCGCCAGCAGCAAAATAGCGGGAGCGGGGAATGAGCAGTTCTTC. This codes for CASSKIAGAGNEQFF.

The chain links TRBV2 to TRBJ1-1, with TRBD1 as a possible D gene (5 bases). In germline, CDR1 is SNHLY, CDR2 FYNNEI. This CDR3 has 13 residues. Between the trimmed V and J ends, which lost 4 bases and 5 bases, there was a span of 11 bases. The CDR3 loop reads CASSVHRWTEAFF. CDR3 bases: TGTGCCAGCAGTGTCCACAGGTGGACTGAAGCTTTCTTT.

The rearrangement uses TRBV5-3 and TRBJ2-7; D may correspond to TRBD1 or TRBD2 (10 bases each). TRBV5-3 is an open reading frame whose function is uncertain. This CDR3 is built from 22 residues. Between the trimmed V and J ends, which lost 0 bases and 4 bases, there was a span of 35 bases. As DNA, the CDR3 is TGTGCCAGAAGCTTGGTGGTAAAGGACAGGGGGACTAGCGAGGCCATAATGTACGAGCAGTACTTC. It specifies CARSLVVKDRGTSEAIMYEQYF.

The genes are TRBV19 and TRBJ2-2, with a tentative D call TRBD2 (6 bases). With 6 bases removed from V and 3 bases from J, the gap between germline ends came to 11 bases. This CDR3 comprises 14 residues. Per germline, CDR1 LNHDA and CDR2 SQIVND (reference sequence). CDR3 protein: CASSPGRDTGELFF. DNA of the CDR3: TGTGCCAGTAGCCCCGGGAGAGACACCGGGGAGCTGTTTTTT. Full variable domain (rest looked up from reference TRBV19 and TRBJ2-2): DGGITQSPKYLFRKEGQNVTLSCEQNLNHDAMYWYRQDPGQGLRLIYYSQIVNDFQKGDIAEGYSVSREKKESFPLTVTSAQKNPTAFYLCASSPGRDTGELFFGEGSRLTVL.

This clone showed up many times. The chain recombines TRBV7-2 with TRBJ2-1, with D possibly matching TRBD1 (6 bases). The V and J ends lost 5 bases and 6 bases respectively, with 8 bases between them. The V gene's germline CDR1 is SGHTA and CDR2 FQGNSA. The CDR3 is 12 amino acids. The CDR3 nucleotides are TGTGCCAGCAGCCCACAGGGCAATGAGCAGTTCTTC. It codes for CASSPQGNEQFF.

The chain is built from TRBV27 and TRBJ1-4; TRBD1 agrees at 8 bases. This CDR3 contains 14 residues. With V trimmed by 11 bases and J by 10 bases, 15 bases remained unmatched. CDR1 is MNHEY and CDR2 is SMNVEV in the germline V gene (reference sequence). The chain's CDR3 is CASKGAGGFGKLFF. CDR3 in DNA: TGTGCCTCCAAGGGGGCAGGGGGCTTTGGAAAACTGTTTTTT.

The chain joins TRBV9 to TRBJ1-4; D might be TRBD1 (6 bases). Germline V CDR1 and CDR2: SGDLS, YYNGEE. This CDR3 is 16 amino acids long. V gave up 4 bases and J gave up 4 bases, with 17 bases separating them. The CDR3: CASSSHLDSVNEKLFF. The CDR3 nucleotides read TGTGCCAGCAGCTCCCACCTGGACAGCGTTAATGAAAAACTGTTTTTT.

V is TRBV6-6 and J is TRBJ2-1, with 9 bases matching TRBD2. Germline V gene data show CDR1 as MNHNY and CDR2 as SVGAGI (reference sequence). There are 14 residues in the CDR3. With 4 bases clipped from V and 5 bases from J, the junction kept 3 bases outside the gene matches. As DNA, the CDR3 is TGTGCCAGCAGTTTCCGACTAGCGGACAATGAGCAGTTCTTC. It codes for CASSFRLADNEQFF.

V gene TRBV23-1 combines with J gene TRBJ2-2; D remains unclear. TRBV23-1 is designated an ORF whose function remains uncertain. V dropped 2 bases and J dropped 0 bases, with 13 bases sitting between them. CDR3 length: 17 amino acids. CDR3 sequence (DNA): TGCGCCAGCAGTCAACAATGGCGTACCGCGAACACCGGGGAGCTGTTTTTT. It codes for CASSQQWRTANTGELFF.

This chain uses TRBV5-4 with TRBJ2-7, with TRBD2 matching 7 bases. Germline values: CDR1 SGHNT, CDR2 YYREEE (reference sequence). V trimming: 0 bases; J trimming: 3 bases; junction bases outside the gene matches: 6. This CDR3 has 15 amino acids. CDR3 coding DNA: TGTGCCAGCAGCTTGGGAAGGACTAGATTCTACGAGCAGTACTTC. The encoded protein is CASSLGRTRFYEQYF.

The chain joins TRBV7-8 to TRBJ2-7; D may correspond to TRBD1 or TRBD2 (5 bases each). V was trimmed by 5 bases and J by 2 bases, leaving 16 bases between them. The germline CDR1 and CDR2 sequences are SGHVS and FQNEAQ. This CDR3 contains 15 residues. CDR3 coding DNA: TGTGCCAGCAGCCTCCCCCGCAGAGGGGCCTACGAGCAGTACTTC. It yields the protein CASSLPRRGAYEQYF.

V is TRBV28 and J is TRBJ1-5; TRBD1 might be the D (6 bases). With 8 bases removed from V and 9 bases from J, the gap between germline ends came to 14 bases. This CDR3 comprises 12 residues. In germline, CDR1 is MDHEN, CDR2 SYDVKM. This CDR3 is CASGVRGRPQHF. DNA of the CDR3: TGTGCCAGCGGTGTCAGGGGACGGCCCCAGCATTTT.

The chain employs TRBV11-2 and TRBJ2-5; 10 bases are shared with TRBD2. Germline-derived CDR1 and CDR2 are SGHAT and FQNNGV. The ends lost 2 bases at V and 5 bases at J; junction bases unmatched: 8. CDR3 length: 16 residues. The CDR3 loop reads CASSLKLAGAVETQYF. The CDR3 DNA reads TGTGCCAGCAGCTTAAAGCTAGCGGGAGCAGTGGAGACCCAGTACTTC.

The chain couples TRBV7-2 to TRBJ2-3; weak D call: TRBD2 (6 bases). This CDR3 has 15 amino acids. V lost 2 bases and J lost 2, with 11 bases in between. From germline, CDR1 is SGHTA and CDR2 FQGNSA. The CDR3 nucleotides are TGTGCCAGCAGCTTATTGGGGGGTGACACAGATACGCAGTATTTT. Protein product: CASSLLGGDTDTQYF.

The chain combines TRBV4-1 with TRBJ2-3; TRBD2 might be the D (5 bases). The CDR3 has 15 amino acids. The germline V and J ends were trimmed by 4 bases and 9 bases, with 20 bases remaining between them. The V gene's germline CDR1 is MGHRA and CDR2 YSYEKL. In nucleotides, the CDR3 is TGCGCCAGCAGCCTTCAAGCCAGCGGTTCCAGGACGCAGTATTTT. Protein product: CASSLQASGSRTQYF.